This TCR beta chain was obtained from a study of cytomegalovirus exposure and HLA in healthy donors. Study information: Out of about 179 million T cells, an earlier analysis found around 120 million unique TCR beta sequences in total. Early released data comprised 80 million to 100 million unique TCRs from HLA-typed donors. General study points: Reportedly, a later analysis found an Asian-associated ancestry cluster had fewer N-insertions than the roughly 700-donor mean.

The CDR3 contains 18 residues. V lost 4 bases, J lost 0 bases, and 8 bases stayed unmatched. Germline V lookup: CDR1 LNHNV, CDR2 YYDKDF (reference sequence). For this clone: Its antigen is undetermined.

Primers included in the PCR were 60 Vbeta and 13 Jbeta primers. The repertoire was sequenced with immunoSEQ multiplex PCR; TCRdb's copy has only in-frame clones and lacks some. This table holds around 120,000 clones, over 75% found once. The sequenced sample was PBMCs. V and J are TRBV15 and TRBJ2-1, with TRBD2 matching over 11 bases. The sequence was obtained from a woman in her forties in good health and CMV-seropositive. The CDR3 DNA is TGTGCCACCAGCATTAGCGGGGGGGTTGATCTCTCCTACAATGAGCAGTTCTTC. Its protein is CATSISGGVDLSYNEQFF.